The rows below give T cell receptor beta chains drawn from one sample of a study of OX40 agonist ivuxolimab in advanced cancers. Using immunoSEQ multiplex PCR, the repertoire was profiled, and TCRdb retains in-frame clones only, with some absent. The data contain approximately 70,000 clones, 94% of them seen just once; the ten biggest clones take up 15% to 19%. The sequenced sample was CD4+ or CD8+ T cells sorted from blood, obtained in a trial of the OX40 agonist ivuxolimab. The receptors were sampled from an adult with an advanced solid tumor such as melanoma, head and neck, liver or kidney cancer. CDR3s leave out the opening cysteine and the closing phenylalanine or tryptophan.

CDR3aa: ASSSPWTGVGVHEQY; j_gene: TRBJ2-7; v_gene: TRBV28
CDR3aa: SVALQGVNEQF; j_gene: TRBJ2-1; v_gene: TRBV29-1
CDR3aa: ASTGGAGIQETQY; j_gene: TRBJ2-5; v_gene: TRBV6-1
CDR3aa: ASSSGQRYNEQF; j_gene: TRBJ2-1; v_gene: TRBV2
CDR3aa: ASSLSPPGGYT; j_gene: TRBJ1-2; v_gene: TRBV27
CDR3aa: ASSPSHRGQYEQY; j_gene: TRBJ2-7; v_gene: TRBV9
CDR3aa: ASSLGQGTQPQH; j_gene: TRBJ1-5; v_gene: TRBV7-9
CDR3aa: ASSQSYGLYT; j_gene: TRBJ1-2; v_gene: TRBV4-1
CDR3aa: ASSQESGGLGNTIY; j_gene: TRBJ1-3; v_gene: TRBV4-3
CDR3aa: ASSGDVDTEAF; j_gene: TRBJ1-1; v_gene: TRBV19
CDR3aa: ASSQDRGGDYT; j_gene: TRBJ1-2; v_gene: TRBV4-1
CDR3aa: ASSVEDLPGGYT; j_gene: TRBJ1-2; v_gene: TRBV9
CDR3aa: ASTSRYLTDTQY; j_gene: TRBJ2-3; v_gene: TRBV27
CDR3aa: ASSRSDTGELF; j_gene: TRBJ2-2; v_gene: TRBV7-6
CDR3aa: ASSLIQGPSSPQH; j_gene: TRBJ1-5; v_gene: TRBV27
CDR3aa: ASSESKGLRGQPQH; j_gene: TRBJ1-5; v_gene: TRBV25-1
CDR3aa: ASSAGTGYEQY; j_gene: TRBJ2-7; v_gene: TRBV27
CDR3aa: SATGETEAF; j_gene: TRBJ1-1; v_gene: TRBV20-1
CDR3aa: ASSEGLAGPTDTQY; j_gene: TRBJ2-3; v_gene: TRBV9
CDR3aa: ASSLGGTYSGNTIY; j_gene: TRBJ1-3; v_gene: TRBV13
CDR3aa: ASSLGQGAGYT; j_gene: TRBJ1-2; v_gene: TRBV5-6
CDR3aa: ASSSTGNSNQPQH; j_gene: TRBJ1-5; v_gene: TRBV7-3
CDR3aa: ASRLTSGRTYEQY; j_gene: TRBJ2-7; v_gene: TRBV28
CDR3aa: ASSYRGFTGELF; j_gene: TRBJ2-2; v_gene: TRBV6-5
CDR3aa: ASRDRALWDNYNEQF; j_gene: TRBJ2-1; v_gene: TRBV19
CDR3aa: ASLVDRALRGYT; j_gene: TRBJ1-2; v_gene: TRBV6-1
CDR3aa: ASTKQGSNYGYT; j_gene: TRBJ1-2; v_gene: TRBV27
CDR3aa: ASSLPAQETQY; j_gene: TRBJ2-5; v_gene: TRBV13
CDR3aa: ASSWGTGADEQY; j_gene: TRBJ2-7; v_gene: TRBV5-1